Following are 11 T cell receptor beta chains from one sample sequenced in a study of blood T cell repertoires in COVID-19. Repertoires were generated with immunoSEQ multiplex PCR, while TCRdb's copy carries only in-frame clones and drops some. The repertoire includes over 120,000 clones, about four fifths of them detected once, and around 4.8% sits in the top ten. Sequenced input: peripheral blood. Receptors originate from a human donor in a cohort sampled during active COVID-19.

The chain has TRBV24-1 and TRBJ2-3, with 12 nucleotides matching TRBD1. The V gene's germline CDR1 is KGHDR and CDR2 SFDVKD. Germline trimming cut 3 bases from V and 7 bases from J; bases unmatched to any gene: 4. The CDR3 runs 15 residues. DNA for the CDR3: TGTGCCACCAGTGATGGGACAGGGGGCCTAAATACGCAGTATTTT. Its translation is CATSDGTGGLNTQYF.

The V and J genes are TRBV5-8 and TRBJ2-1; TRBD2 is a possible D gene (6 bases). Trimming took 2 bases from V and 5 from J, leaving 20 bases between them. Germline loops: CDR1 SGHTS, CDR2 YDEGEE. This CDR3 contains 17 residues. The CDR3 loop is CASSLSSPGAEHNEQFF. The CDR3 DNA sequence: TGTGCCAGCAGCTTAAGTTCACCGGGAGCAGAACACAATGAGCAGTTCTTC.

The chain has TRBV27 and TRBJ2-3, with 10 nucleotides matching TRBD2. This CDR3 comprises 16 residues. Germline CDR1 reads MNHEY; CDR2 reads SMNVEV (reference sequence). With V trimmed by 5 bases and J by 6 bases, 11 bases remained unmatched. This CDR3 reads CASSPRTSGPPDTQYF. The CDR3 coding sequence is TGTGCCAGCAGTCCTCGGACTAGCGGCCCCCCGGATACGCAGTATTTT.

V usage is TRBV5-1 and J usage is TRBJ2-3; 10 bases match TRBD2. CDR3 size: 18 residues. V lost 0 bases to trimming and J lost 0 bases; unmatched junction nucleotides: 7. Germline V gene data show CDR1 as SGHRS and CDR2 as YFSETQ. In DNA form, the CDR3 reads TGCGCCAGCAGCTTGGGCTGGACTAGCGGCGCCAGCACAGATACGCAGTATTTT. This gives the protein CASSLGWTSGASTDTQYF.

The chain has TRBV18 and TRBJ1-1; a weak D match, TRBD1 (5 bases). Germline V CDR1 and CDR2: KGHSH, LQKENI. There are 13 residues in the CDR3. The V and J ends lost 5 bases and 4 bases respectively, with 11 bases between them. The CDR3 DNA reads as TGTGCCAGCTCAACGACAGTTAGCACTGAAGCTTTCTTT. Translation gives CASSTTVSTEAFF.

The chain is built from TRBV6-2 or TRBV6-3 and TRBJ2-7; 10 bases align to TRBD2. J lost 0 bases, V lost 5 bases, and 4 bases had no gene match. This CDR3 contains 15 residues. Germline V lookup: CDR1 MNHEY, CDR2 SVGEGT. CDR3 DNA: TGTGCCAGCAGTCTCCCTAGCGGGGGCTCCTACGAGCAGTACTTC. Amino acid sequence: CASSLPSGGSYEQYF.

The chain combines TRBV21-1 with TRBJ1-3. TRBV21-1 is classified as a pseudogene. This CDR3 is built from 13 residues. For the CDR3, the DNA is TGTGCCAGCAGCAAAAGAGTTGGAAACACCATATATTTT. It yields the protein CASSKRVGNTIYF.

The V call is TRBV5-4, the J call TRBJ1-2; 11 positions match TRBD1. The CDR3 sequence is 15 residues long. Trimming took 3 bases from V and 4 from J; bases not matched to a gene: 5. Germline loops: CDR1 SGHNT, CDR2 YYREEE (reference sequence). The CDR3 nucleotides read TGTGCCAGCAGCTCTACTGGACAGGGGGCCTATGGCTACACCTTC. Residues: CASSSTGQGAYGYTF.

CDR3 sequence reads: CASSLSRAGNTGELFF. The CDR3 coding sequence is TGTGCCAGCAGCTTGTCTAGGGCGGGGAACACCGGGGAGCTGTTTTTT. The chain has TRBV5-6 and TRBJ2-2; a weak D match, TRBD2 (5 bases). Deletions cut 1 base from V and 1 base from J, with 11 bases between. This CDR3 has 16 residues. Germline loops: CDR1 SGHDT, CDR2 YYEEEE.

V usage is TRBV6-1 and J usage is TRBJ1-6; D gene unclear. Germline CDR1 is MNHNS and CDR2 is SASEGT. The V end was cut by 1 base, the J end by 10 bases, with 14 bases between. The CDR3 consists of 15 residues. The CDR3 here is CASSEVRAPSSPLHF. In nucleotides, the CDR3 is TGTGCCAGCAGTGAAGTGAGGGCCCCCTCGTCACCCCTCCACTTT.

V gene TRBV6-5 combines with J gene TRBJ2-1; TRBD1 matches at 9 bases. This CDR3 has 15 amino acids. V shed 4 bases and J 7 bases; nucleotides not matched to a gene: 8. Germline V gene lookup returns CDR1 MNHEY and CDR2 SVGAGI. The CDR3 here is CASSWDRDSQNEQFF. The CDR3 DNA follows: TGTGCCAGCAGTTGGGACAGGGATTCGCAGAATGAGCAGTTCTTC.